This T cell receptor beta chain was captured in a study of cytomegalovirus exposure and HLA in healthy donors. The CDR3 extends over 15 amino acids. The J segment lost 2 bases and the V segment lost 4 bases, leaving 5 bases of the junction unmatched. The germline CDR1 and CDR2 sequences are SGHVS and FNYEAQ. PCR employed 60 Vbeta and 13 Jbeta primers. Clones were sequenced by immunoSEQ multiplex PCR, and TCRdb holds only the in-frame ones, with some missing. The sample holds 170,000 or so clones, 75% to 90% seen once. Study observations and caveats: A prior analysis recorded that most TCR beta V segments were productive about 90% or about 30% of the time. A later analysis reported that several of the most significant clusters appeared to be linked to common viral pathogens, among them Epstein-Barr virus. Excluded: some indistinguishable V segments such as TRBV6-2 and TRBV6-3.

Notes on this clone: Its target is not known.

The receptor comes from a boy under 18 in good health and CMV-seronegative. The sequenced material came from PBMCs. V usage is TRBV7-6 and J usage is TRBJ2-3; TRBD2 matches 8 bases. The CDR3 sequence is CASSWSGGPTDTQYF. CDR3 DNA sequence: TGTGCCAGCAGCTGGAGCGGGGGTCCCACAGATACGCAGTATTTT.